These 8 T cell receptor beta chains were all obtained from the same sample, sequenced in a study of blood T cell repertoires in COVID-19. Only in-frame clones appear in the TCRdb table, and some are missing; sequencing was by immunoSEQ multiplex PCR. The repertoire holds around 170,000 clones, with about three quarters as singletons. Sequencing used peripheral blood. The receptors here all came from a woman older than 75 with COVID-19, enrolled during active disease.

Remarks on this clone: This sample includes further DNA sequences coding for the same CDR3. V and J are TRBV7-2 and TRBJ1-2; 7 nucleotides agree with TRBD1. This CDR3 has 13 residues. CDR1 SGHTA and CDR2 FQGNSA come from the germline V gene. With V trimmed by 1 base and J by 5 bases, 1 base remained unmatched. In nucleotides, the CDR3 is TGTGCCAGCAGCTTAGGACAGGGTTATGGCTACACCTTC. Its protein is CASSLGQGYGYTF.

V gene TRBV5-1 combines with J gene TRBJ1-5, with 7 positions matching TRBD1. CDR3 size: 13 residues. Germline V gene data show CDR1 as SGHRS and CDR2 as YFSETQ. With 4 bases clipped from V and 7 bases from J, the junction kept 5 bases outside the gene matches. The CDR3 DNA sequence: TGCGCCAGCAGCCTCGGGACAGAACAGCCCCAGCATTTT. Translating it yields CASSLGTEQPQHF.

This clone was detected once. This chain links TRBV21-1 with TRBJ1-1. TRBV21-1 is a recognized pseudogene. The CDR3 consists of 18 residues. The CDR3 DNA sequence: TGTGCCAGCAGTACTTTGGGGCGGGGGAAAAGACGGGACACTGAAGCTTTCTTT. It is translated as CASSTLGRGKRRDTEAFF.

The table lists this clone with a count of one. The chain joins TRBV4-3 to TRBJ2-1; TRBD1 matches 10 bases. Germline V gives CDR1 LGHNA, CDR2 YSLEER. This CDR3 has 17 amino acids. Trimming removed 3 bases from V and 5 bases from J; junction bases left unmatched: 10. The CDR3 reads CASSHERGTGDNNEQFF. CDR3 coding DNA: TGCGCCAGCAGCCATGAGCGAGGGACAGGGGATAACAATGAGCAGTTCTTC.

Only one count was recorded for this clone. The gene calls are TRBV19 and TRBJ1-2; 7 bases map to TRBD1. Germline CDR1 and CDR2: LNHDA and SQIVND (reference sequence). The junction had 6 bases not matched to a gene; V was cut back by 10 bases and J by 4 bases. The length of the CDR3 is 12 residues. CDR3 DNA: TGTGCCACCAGGGGGGACGGCTATGGCTACACCTTC. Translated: CATRGDGYGYTF. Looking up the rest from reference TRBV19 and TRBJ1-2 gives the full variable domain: DGGITQSPKYLFRKEGQNVTLSCEQNLNHDAMYWYRQDPGQGLRLIYYSQIVNDFQKGDIAEGYSVSREKKESFPLTVTSAQKNPTAFYLCATRGDGYGYTFGSGTRLTVV.

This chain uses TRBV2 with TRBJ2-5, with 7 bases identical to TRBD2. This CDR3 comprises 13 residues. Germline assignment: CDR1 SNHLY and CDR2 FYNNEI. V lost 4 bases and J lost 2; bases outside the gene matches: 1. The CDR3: CASSVGGQETQYF. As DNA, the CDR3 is TGTGCCAGCAGTGTGGGGGGGCAAGAGACCCAGTACTTC.

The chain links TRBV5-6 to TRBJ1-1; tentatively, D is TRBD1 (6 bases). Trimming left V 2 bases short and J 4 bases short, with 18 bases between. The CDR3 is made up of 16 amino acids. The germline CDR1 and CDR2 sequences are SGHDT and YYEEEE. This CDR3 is CASSFGTLSWGTEAFF. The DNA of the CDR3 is TGTGCCAGCAGCTTTGGGACACTGAGTTGGGGCACTGAAGCTTTCTTT.

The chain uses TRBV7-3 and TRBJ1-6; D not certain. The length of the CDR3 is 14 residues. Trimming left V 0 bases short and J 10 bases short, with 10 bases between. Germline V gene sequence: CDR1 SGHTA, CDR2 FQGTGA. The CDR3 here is CASSLTGGGSPLHF. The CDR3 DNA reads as TGTGCCAGCAGCTTAACAGGCGGTGGGTCACCCCTCCACTTT.